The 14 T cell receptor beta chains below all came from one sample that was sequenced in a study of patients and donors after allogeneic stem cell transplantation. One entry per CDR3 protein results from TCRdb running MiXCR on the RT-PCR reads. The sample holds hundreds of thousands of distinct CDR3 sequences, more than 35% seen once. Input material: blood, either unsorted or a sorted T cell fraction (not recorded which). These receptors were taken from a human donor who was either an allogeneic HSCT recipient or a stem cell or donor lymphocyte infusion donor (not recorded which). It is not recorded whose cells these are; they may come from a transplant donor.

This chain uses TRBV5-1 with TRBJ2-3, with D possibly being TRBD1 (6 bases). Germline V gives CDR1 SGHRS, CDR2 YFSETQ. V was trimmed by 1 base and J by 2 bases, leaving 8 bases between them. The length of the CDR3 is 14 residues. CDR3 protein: CASSLWGPTDTQYF. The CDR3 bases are TGCGCCAGCAGCTTGTGGGGGCCCACAGATACGCAGTATTTT.

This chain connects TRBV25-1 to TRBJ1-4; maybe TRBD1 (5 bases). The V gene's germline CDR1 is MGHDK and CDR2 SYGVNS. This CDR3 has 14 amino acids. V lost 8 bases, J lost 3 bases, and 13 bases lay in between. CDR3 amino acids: CASPIGTSNEKLFF. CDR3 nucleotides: TGTGCCAGCCCCATCGGGACCTCTAATGAAAAACTGTTTTTT.

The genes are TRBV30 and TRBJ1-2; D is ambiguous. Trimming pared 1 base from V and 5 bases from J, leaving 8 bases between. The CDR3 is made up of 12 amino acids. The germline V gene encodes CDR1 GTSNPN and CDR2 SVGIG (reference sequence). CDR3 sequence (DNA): TGTGCCTGGAGTGCCGGGGAATATGGCTACACCTTC. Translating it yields CAWSAGEYGYTF.

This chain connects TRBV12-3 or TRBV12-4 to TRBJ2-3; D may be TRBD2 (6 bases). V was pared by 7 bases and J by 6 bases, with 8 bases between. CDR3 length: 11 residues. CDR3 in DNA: TGTGCCAGCAATGGAGGGGATACGCAGTATTTT. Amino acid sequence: CASNGGDTQYF.

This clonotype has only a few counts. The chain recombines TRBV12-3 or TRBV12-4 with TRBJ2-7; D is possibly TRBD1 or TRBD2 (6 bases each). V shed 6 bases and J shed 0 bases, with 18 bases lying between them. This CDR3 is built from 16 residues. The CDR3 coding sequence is TGTGCCAGCAGCCCCCGGGGGCAGGGTAACTCCTACGAGCAGTACTTC. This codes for CASSPRGQGNSYEQYF.

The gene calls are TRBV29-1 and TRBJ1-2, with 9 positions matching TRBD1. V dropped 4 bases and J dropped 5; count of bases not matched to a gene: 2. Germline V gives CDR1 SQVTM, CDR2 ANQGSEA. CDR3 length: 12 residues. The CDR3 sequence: CSVGDRDYGYTF. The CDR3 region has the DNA TGCAGCGTTGGGGACAGGGATTATGGCTACACCTTC. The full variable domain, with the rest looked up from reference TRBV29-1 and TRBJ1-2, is SAVISQKPSRDICQRGTSLTIQCQVDSQVTMMFWYRQQPGQSLTLIATANQGSEATYESGFVIDKFPISRPNLTFSTLTVSNMSPEDSSIYLCSVGDRDYGYTFGSGTRLTVV.

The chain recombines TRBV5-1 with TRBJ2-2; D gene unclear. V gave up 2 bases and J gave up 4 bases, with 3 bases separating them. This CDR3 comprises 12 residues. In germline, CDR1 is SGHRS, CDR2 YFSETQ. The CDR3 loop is CASSFSTGELFF. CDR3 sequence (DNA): TGCGCCAGCAGCTTTAGCACCGGGGAGCTGTTTTTT.

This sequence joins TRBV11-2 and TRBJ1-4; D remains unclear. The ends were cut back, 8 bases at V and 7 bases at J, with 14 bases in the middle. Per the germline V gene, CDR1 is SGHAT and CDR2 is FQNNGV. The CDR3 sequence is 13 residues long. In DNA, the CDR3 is TGTGCCAGCGGTTTTCGGGTGCGTGAAAAACTGTTTTTT. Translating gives CASGFRVREKLFF.

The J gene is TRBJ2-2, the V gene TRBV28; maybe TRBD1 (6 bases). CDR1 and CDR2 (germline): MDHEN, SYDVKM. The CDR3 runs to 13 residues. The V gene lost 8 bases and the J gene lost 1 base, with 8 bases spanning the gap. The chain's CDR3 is CASPDRNTGELFF. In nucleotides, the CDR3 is TGTGCCAGCCCGGACAGGAACACCGGGGAGCTGTTTTTT.

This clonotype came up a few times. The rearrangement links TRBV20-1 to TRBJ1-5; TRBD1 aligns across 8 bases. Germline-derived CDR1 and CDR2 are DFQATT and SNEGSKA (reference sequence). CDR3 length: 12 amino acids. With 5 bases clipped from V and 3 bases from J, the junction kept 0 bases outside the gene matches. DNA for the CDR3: TGCAGTGCTCAGGGGGCCAATCAGCCCCAGCATTTT. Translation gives CSAQGANQPQHF.

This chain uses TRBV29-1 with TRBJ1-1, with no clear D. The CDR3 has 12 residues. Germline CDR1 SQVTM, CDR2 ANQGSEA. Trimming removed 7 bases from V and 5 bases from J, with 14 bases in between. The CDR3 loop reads CSALGFRTEAFF. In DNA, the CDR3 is TGCAGCGCACTAGGGTTTCGAACTGAAGCTTTCTTT.

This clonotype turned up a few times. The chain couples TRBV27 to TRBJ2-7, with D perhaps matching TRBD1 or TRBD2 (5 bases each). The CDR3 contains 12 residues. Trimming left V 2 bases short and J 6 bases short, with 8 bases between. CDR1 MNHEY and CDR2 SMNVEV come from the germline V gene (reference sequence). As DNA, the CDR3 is TGTGCCAGCAGTTTAACGAGGGGCGAGCAGTACTTC. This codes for CASSLTRGEQYF.

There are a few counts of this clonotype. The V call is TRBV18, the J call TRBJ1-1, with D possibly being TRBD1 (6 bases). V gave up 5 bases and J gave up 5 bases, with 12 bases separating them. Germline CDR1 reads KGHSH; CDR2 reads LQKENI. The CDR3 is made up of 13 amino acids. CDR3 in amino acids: CASSARGGTEAFF. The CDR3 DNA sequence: TGTGCCAGCTCAGCCAGGGGTGGTACTGAAGCTTTCTTT.

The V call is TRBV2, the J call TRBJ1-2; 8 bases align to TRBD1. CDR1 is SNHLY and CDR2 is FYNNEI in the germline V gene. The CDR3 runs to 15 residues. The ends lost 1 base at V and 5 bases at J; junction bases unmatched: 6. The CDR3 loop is CASSEGAGGRYGYTF. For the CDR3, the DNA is TGTGCCAGCAGTGAAGGAGCAGGGGGCCGTTATGGCTACACCTTC.